The 20 T cell receptor beta chains in this list originate from one sample, sequenced in a study of Ad26.COV2.S vaccination and SARS-CoV-2 variants. This table comes from immunoSEQ multiplex PCR, and its TCRdb copy is limited to in-frame clones, with some not included. This sample has around 300,000 clones, with around nine tenths found just once. Treatment specified: roughly 20 received Ad26.COV2.S at low or high dose, single or two shots; about five received placebo; per-sample allocation not given. Collection of samples fell on day 63 after the first vaccine or placebo injection. The source material was peripheral blood, sampled in a trial of Ad26.COV2.S vaccine versus placebo. These receptors originate from a person aged 18-60 years who received the Ad26.COV2.S COVID-19 vaccine or a placebo.

The V and J genes are TRBV4-3 and TRBJ2-1; 15 positions match TRBD2. Germline assignment: CDR1 LGHNA and CDR2 YSLEER. The CDR3 contains 16 residues. Losses at the gene ends were 1 base for V and 10 bases for J; bases not matched to a gene: 5. The CDR3 protein is CASSQVPGLAGGEQFF. The CDR3 coding sequence is TGCGCCAGCAGCCAAGTTCCGGGACTAGCGGGAGGAGAGCAGTTCTTC.

This clone has a single count. The V gene is TRBV23-1, the J gene TRBJ2-1, with D maybe TRBD1 (6 bases). TRBV23-1 is an ORF for which the function is uncertain. There are 16 residues in the CDR3. V gave up 0 bases and J gave up 8 bases, with 17 bases separating them. CDR3 DNA: TGCGCCAGCAGTCAATCCCCGACAGGAGGTCGATATGAGCAGTTCTTC. This gives the protein CASSQSPTGGRYEQFF.

The chain employs TRBV27 and TRBJ2-6, with D uncertain. The V and J ends lost 6 bases and 1 base respectively, with 10 bases between them. CDR1 is MNHEY and CDR2 is SMNVEV in the germline V gene (reference sequence). The CDR3 contains 15 residues. The DNA for the CDR3 is TGTGCCAGCAGCCCGATAGGGTCTGGGGCCAACGTCCTGACTTTC. Translating gives CASSPIGSGANVLTF.

The chain recombines TRBV5-4 with TRBJ2-1, with 9 bases lining up with TRBD2. CDR1 is SGHNT, CDR2 YYREEE, per germline (reference sequence). CDR3 length: 17 residues. V gave up 0 bases and J gave up 5 bases; unmatched junction bases: 9. CDR3 in DNA: TGTGCCAGCAGCTTGGTCACTGTGGCTAGCGGGGACAATGAGCAGTTCTTC. Translation gives CASSLVTVASGDNEQFF.

The chain carries TRBV4-1 and TRBJ2-3; unclear D gene. Deletions cut 4 bases from V and 6 bases from J, with 17 bases between. Germline assignment: CDR1 MGHRA and CDR2 YSYEKL. The CDR3 consists of 15 residues. For the CDR3, the DNA is TGCGCCAGCAGCCGGACCGGACCCGAGTCGGATACGCAGTATTTT. This gives the protein CASSRTGPESDTQYF.

The chain carries TRBV9 and TRBJ2-1, with D perhaps TRBD2 (5 bases). V lost 0 bases to trimming and J lost 0 bases, with 10 bases between them. The germline gives CDR1 SGDLS, CDR2 YYNGEE. The CDR3 length is 16 residues. The CDR3 DNA reads TGTGCCAGCAGCGTAGGCGGCGGGTACTCCTACAATGAGCAGTTCTTC. It yields the protein CASSVGGGYSYNEQFF.

The chain joins TRBV14 to TRBJ2-3; D is ambiguous. This CDR3 spans 14 amino acids. V was cut by 0 bases and J by 1 base, with 5 bases left in between. The germline gives CDR1 SGHDN, CDR2 FVKESK. CDR3 DNA: TGTGCCAGCAGCCAAGAGTCCCGCACAGATACGCAGTATTTT. This gives the protein CASSQESRTDTQYF.

V usage is TRBV2 and J usage is TRBJ1-3, with no clear D. The germline V gene encodes CDR1 SNHLY and CDR2 FYNNEI. V was pared by 6 bases and J by 1 base, with 10 bases between. This CDR3 comprises 14 residues. The CDR3 DNA follows: TGTGCCAGCAGATCCTCCTTTTCTGGAAACACCATATATTTT. It specifies CASRSSFSGNTIYF.

This chain uses TRBV9 with TRBJ1-2, with unresolved D. Germline CDR1 SGDLS, CDR2 YYNGEE. V lost 4 bases to trimming and J lost 8 bases, with 21 bases between them. The CDR3 runs 15 residues. CDR3 DNA sequence: TGTGCCAGCAGCTCATCCACAATCCCCGTCGAGGGCTACACCTTC. This encodes CASSSSTIPVEGYTF.

The V and J genes are TRBV9 and TRBJ1-3; D gene unclear. This CDR3 region has 12 residues. V lost 3 bases and J lost 8, with 9 bases in between. Germline V gives CDR1 SGDLS, CDR2 YYNGEE. Here the CDR3 DNA reads TGTGCCAGCAGCGAGGACGGGGACACCATATATTTT. It codes for CASSEDGDTIYF.

V gene TRBV5-1 combines with J gene TRBJ2-5; weak D call: TRBD2 (7 bases). V was pared by 4 bases and J by 0 bases, with 16 bases between. The CDR3 extends over 16 amino acids. Germline loops: CDR1 SGHRS, CDR2 YFSETQ. CDR3 DNA sequence: TGCGCCAGCAGCCCCCGGGGAGGGGGGGACCAAGAGACCCAGTACTTC. It yields the protein CASSPRGGGDQETQYF.

V usage is TRBV12-3 or TRBV12-4 and J usage is TRBJ1-1; D is unresolved. V lost 1 base, J lost 11 bases, and 11 bases lay in between. The CDR3 spans 12 residues. The CDR3 loop reads CASSLVSRRAFF. CDR3 nucleotides: TGTGCCAGCAGTTTAGTTTCGAGGAGGGCTTTCTTT.

This sequence joins TRBV9 and TRBJ1-6, with TRBD1 identical over 7 bases. V dropped 7 bases and J dropped 7; count of bases not matched to a gene: 8. The CDR3 loop spans 14 amino acids. Germline V gene sequence: CDR1 SGDLS, CDR2 YYNGEE. CDR3 protein: CASRQGGNNSPLHF. The CDR3 coding sequence is TGTGCCAGCCGACAGGGAGGCAACAATTCACCCCTCCACTTT.

CDR3 sequence (DNA): TGTGCCAGCAGCCCTCGACAGGGACGAGAGACCCAGTACTTC. This sequence encodes CASSPRQGRETQYF. V usage is TRBV7-9 and J usage is TRBJ2-5; 7 nucleotides line up with TRBD1. Per the germline V gene, CDR1 is SEHNR and CDR2 is FQNEAQ (reference sequence). V lost 5 bases to trimming and J lost 4 bases; unmatched junction nucleotides: 7. This CDR3 is built from 14 residues.

The rearrangement joins TRBV10-3 to TRBJ1-5; 9 nucleotides match TRBD1. Per the germline V gene, CDR1 is ENHRY and CDR2 is SYGVKD. The trim removed 4 bases at V and 4 bases at J, leaving 5 bases unmatched. The CDR3 loop spans 15 amino acids. This chain's CDR3 is CAISAGQGRNQPQHF. The CDR3 region has the DNA TGTGCCATCAGTGCGGGACAGGGAAGGAATCAGCCCCAGCATTTT.

V usage is TRBV3-1 (or the pseudogene TRBV3-2) and J usage is TRBJ1-1; the match to TRBD1 covers 7 bases. The germline V gene has CDR1 LGHDT and CDR2 YNNKEL (reference sequence). After removal of 4 bases from V and 5 bases from J, the junction contained 1 base not matched to a gene. CDR3 length: 12 amino acids. The CDR3 sequence is CASSLTGTEAFF. CDR3 nucleotides: TGTGCCAGCAGCCTGACAGGGACTGAAGCTTTCTTT.

The chain couples TRBV9 to TRBJ2-1; no firm D call. With 0 bases removed from V and 11 bases from J, the gap between germline ends came to 12 bases. Germline V gives CDR1 SGDLS, CDR2 YYNGEE. This CDR3 contains 13 residues. The CDR3 sequence is CASSVDTVGKQFF. In DNA, the CDR3 is TGTGCCAGCAGCGTAGACACCGTGGGTAAGCAGTTCTTC.

This clone was counted a few times. This chain links TRBV2 with TRBJ1-2; possible D gene TRBD1, 5 bases. V dropped 3 bases and J dropped 4 bases, with 18 bases sitting between them. This CDR3 has 16 amino acids. The germline CDR1 and CDR2 sequences are SNHLY and FYNNEI. In DNA form, the CDR3 reads TGTGCCAGCAGTGACGGCCAAACAGGCATTATCTATGGCTACACCTTC. It is translated as CASSDGQTGIIYGYTF.

This chain connects TRBV10-3 to TRBJ2-5; 9 bases agree with TRBD2. The CDR3 extends over 16 amino acids. The junction had 12 bases not matched to a gene; V was cut back by 5 bases and J by 5 bases. CDR1 and CDR2 from the germline V gene are ENHRY and SYGVKD. The CDR3 loop is CAISPMTSGGSETQYF. As DNA, the CDR3 is TGTGCCATCAGTCCTATGACTAGCGGAGGGAGTGAGACCCAGTACTTC.

The chain recombines TRBV27 with TRBJ1-6, with 8 nucleotides matching TRBD1. The CDR3 totals 15 residues. Trimming removed 4 bases from V and 7 bases from J; junction bases left unmatched: 6. Germline V gives CDR1 MNHEY, CDR2 SMNVEV (reference sequence). The CDR3 DNA is TGTGCCAGCAGTTCCTCCAGGGGGCCCAATTCACCCCTCCACTTT. This codes for CASSSSRGPNSPLHF.